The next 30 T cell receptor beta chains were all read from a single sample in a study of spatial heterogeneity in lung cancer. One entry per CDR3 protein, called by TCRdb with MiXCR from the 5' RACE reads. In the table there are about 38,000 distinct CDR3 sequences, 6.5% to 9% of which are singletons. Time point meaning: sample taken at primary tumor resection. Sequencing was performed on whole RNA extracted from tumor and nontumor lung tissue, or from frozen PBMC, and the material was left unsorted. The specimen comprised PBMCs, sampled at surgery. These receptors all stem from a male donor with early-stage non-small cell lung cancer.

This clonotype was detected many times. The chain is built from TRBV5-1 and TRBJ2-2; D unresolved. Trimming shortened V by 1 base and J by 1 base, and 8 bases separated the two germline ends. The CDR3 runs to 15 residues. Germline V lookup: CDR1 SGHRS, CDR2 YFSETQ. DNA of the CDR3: TGCGCCAGCAGCTTGACCTGGGGGAACACCGGGGAGCTGTTTTTT. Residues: CASSLTWGNTGELFF.

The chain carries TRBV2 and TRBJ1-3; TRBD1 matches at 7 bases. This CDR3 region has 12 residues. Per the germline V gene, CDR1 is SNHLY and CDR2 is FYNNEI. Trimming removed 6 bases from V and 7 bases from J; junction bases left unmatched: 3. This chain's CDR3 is CASRTGLNTIYF. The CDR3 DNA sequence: TGTGCCAGCAGGACAGGGTTGAACACCATATATTTT. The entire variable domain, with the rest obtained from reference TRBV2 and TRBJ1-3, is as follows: EPEVTQTPSHQVTQMGQEVILRCVPISNHLYFYWYRQILGQKVEFLVSFYNNEISEKSEIFDDQFSVERPDGSNFTLKIRSTKLEDSAMYFCASRTGLNTIYFGEGSWLTVV.

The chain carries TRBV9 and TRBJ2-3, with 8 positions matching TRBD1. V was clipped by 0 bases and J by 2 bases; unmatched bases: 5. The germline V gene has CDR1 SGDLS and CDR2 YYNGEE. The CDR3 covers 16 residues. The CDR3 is CASSVGTGTLTDTQYF. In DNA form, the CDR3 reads TGTGCCAGCAGCGTAGGGACAGGGACCCTCACAGATACGCAGTATTTT.

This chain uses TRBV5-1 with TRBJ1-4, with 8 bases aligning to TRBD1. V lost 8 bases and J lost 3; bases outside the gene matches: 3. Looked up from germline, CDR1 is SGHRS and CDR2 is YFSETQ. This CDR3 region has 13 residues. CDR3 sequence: CASGQGSNEKLFF. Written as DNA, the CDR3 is TGCGCCAGTGGACAGGGATCTAATGAAAAACTGTTTTTT.

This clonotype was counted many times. The CDR3 is CASSLLDTFQEQFF. DNA for the CDR3: TGTGCCAGCTCACTTCTAGACACCTTTCAAGAGCAGTTCTTC. This chain connects TRBV18 to TRBJ2-1; D is ambiguous. CDR1 is KGHSH, CDR2 LQKENI, per germline. The CDR3 has 14 amino acids. Trimming left V 4 bases short and J 10 bases short, with 17 bases between.

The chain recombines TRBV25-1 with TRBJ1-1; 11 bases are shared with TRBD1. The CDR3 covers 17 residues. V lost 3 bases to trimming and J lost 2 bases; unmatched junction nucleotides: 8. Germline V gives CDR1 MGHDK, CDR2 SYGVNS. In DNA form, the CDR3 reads TGTGCCAGCAGTGATTGGGGACAGGGGGTGCGAAACACTGAAGCTTTCTTT. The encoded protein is CASSDWGQGVRNTEAFF.

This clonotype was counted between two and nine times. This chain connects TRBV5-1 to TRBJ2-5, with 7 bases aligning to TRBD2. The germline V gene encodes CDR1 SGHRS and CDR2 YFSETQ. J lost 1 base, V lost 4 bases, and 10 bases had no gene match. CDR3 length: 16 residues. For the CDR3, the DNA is TGCGCCAGCAGCCTGGGAGGGAGTTCTTCCCAAGAGACCCAGTACTTC. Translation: CASSLGGSSSQETQYF.

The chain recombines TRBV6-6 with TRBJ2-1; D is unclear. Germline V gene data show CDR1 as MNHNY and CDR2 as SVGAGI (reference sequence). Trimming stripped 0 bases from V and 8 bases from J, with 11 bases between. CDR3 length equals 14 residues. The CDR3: CASSYSNRYDEQFF. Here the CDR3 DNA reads TGTGCCAGCAGTTACTCGAACCGGTACGATGAGCAGTTCTTC.

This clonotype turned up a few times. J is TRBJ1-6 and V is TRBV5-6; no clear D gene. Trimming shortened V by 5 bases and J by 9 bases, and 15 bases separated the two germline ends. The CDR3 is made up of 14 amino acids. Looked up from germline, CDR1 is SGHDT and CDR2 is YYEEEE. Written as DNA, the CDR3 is TGTGCCAGCAGTGGCGGACTTAGGACTTCACCCCTCCACTTT. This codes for CASSGGLRTSPLHF.

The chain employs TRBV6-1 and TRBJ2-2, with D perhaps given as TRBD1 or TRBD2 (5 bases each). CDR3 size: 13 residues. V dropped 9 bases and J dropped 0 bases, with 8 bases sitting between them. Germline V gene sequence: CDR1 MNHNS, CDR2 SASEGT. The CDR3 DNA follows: TGTGCCAGGGGGGTGCCGAACACCGGGGAGCTGTTTTTT. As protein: CARGVPNTGELFF.

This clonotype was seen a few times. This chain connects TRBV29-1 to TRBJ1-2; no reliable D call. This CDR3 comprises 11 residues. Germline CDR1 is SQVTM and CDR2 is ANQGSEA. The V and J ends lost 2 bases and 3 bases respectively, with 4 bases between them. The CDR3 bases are TGCAGCGTTGAAAGGGACTATGGCTACACCTTC. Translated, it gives CSVERDYGYTF.

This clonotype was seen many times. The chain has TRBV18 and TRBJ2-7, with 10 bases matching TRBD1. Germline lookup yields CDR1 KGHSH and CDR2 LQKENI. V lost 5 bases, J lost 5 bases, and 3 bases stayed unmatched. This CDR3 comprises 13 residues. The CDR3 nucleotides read TGTGCCAGCTCAAGGACAGGGGGGCACGAGCAGTACGTC. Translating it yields CASSRTGGHEQYV.

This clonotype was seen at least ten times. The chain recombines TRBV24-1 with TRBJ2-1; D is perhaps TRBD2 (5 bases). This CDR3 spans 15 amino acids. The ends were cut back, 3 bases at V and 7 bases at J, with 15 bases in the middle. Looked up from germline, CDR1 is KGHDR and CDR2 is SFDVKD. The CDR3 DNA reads TGTGCCACCAGTGATCCGGCTAGCCGGATTAATGAGCAGTTCTTC. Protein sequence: CATSDPASRINEQFF.

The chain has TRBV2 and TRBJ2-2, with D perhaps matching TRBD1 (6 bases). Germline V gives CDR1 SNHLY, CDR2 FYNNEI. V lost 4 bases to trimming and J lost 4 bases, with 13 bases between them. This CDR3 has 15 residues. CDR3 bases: TGTGCCAGCAGTGTATGGGGGCCGGTCACCGGGGAGCTGTTTTTT. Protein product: CASSVWGPVTGELFF.

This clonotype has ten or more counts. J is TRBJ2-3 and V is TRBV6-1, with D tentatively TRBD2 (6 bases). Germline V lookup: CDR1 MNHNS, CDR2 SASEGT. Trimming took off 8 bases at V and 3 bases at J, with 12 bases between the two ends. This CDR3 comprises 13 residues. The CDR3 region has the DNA TGTGCCAGCGGGAGGAGTGGGACAGATACGCAGTATTTT. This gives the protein CASGRSGTDTQYF.

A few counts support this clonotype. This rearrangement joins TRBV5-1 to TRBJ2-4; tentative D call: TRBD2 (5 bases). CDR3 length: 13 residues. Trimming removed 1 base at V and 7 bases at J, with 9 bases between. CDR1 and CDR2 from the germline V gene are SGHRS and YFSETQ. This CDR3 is CASSLFGENIQYF. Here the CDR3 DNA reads TGCGCCAGCAGCTTGTTTGGGGAGAACATTCAGTACTTC.

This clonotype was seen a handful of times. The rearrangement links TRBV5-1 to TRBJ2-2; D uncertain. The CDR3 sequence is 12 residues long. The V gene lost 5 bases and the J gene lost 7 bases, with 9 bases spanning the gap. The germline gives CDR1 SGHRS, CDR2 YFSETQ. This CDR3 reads CASSHPGGELFF. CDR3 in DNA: TGCGCCAGCAGTCATCCGGGCGGGGAGCTGTTTTTT.

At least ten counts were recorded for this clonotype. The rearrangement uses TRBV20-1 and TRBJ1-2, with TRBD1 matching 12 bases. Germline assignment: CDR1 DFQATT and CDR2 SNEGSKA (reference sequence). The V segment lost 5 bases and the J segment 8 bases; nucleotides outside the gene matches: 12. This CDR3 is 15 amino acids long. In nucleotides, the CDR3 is TGCAGTGCTCGTCGACGGGACAGGGGGCCGAGAGGCTACACCTTC. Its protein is CSARRRDRGPRGYTF.

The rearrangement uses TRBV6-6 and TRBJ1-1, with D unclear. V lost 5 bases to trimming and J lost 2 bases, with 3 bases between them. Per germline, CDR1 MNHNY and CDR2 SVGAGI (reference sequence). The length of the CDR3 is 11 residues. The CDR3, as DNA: TGTGCCAGCAGTCCCAACACTGAAGCTTTCTTT. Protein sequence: CASSPNTEAFF.

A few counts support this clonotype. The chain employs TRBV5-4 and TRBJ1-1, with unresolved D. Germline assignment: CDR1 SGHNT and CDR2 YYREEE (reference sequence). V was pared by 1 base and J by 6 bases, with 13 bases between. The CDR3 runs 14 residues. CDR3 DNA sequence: TGTGCCAGCAGCTTGAATTGGGGTAAATCTGAAGCTTTCTTT. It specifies CASSLNWGKSEAFF.

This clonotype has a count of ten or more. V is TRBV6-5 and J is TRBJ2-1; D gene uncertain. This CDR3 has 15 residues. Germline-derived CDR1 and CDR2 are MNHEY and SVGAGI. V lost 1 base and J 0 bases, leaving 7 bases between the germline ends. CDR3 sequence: CASSYWASSYNEQFF. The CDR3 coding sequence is TGTGCCAGCAGTTACTGGGCGAGCTCCTACAATGAGCAGTTCTTC.

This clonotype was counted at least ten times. The CDR3: CASSISRKTVVGRSYEQYV. CDR3 sequence (DNA): TGTGCCAGCAGCATCTCAAGAAAGACGGTTGTAGGCCGCTCCTACGAGCAGTACGTC. This chain connects TRBV21-1 to TRBJ2-7. TRBV21-1 is termed a pseudogene. This CDR3 comprises 19 residues.

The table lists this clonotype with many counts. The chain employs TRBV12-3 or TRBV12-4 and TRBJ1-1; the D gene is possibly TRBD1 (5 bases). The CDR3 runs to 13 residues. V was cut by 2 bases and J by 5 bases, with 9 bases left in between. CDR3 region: CASSLWGETEAFF. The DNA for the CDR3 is TGTGCCAGCAGTTTATGGGGGGAAACTGAAGCTTTCTTT.

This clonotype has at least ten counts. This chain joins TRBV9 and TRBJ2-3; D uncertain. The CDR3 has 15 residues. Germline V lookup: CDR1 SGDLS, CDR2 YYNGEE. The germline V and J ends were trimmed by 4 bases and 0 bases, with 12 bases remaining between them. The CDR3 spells CASSPGTASTDTQYF. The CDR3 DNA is TGTGCCAGCAGCCCGGGCACAGCCAGCACAGATACGCAGTATTTT. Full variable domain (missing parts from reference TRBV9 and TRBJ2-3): DSGVTQTPKHLITATGQRVTLRCSPRSGDLSVYWYQQSLDQGLQFLIQYYNGEERAKGNILERFSAQQFPDLHSELNLSSLELGDSALYFCASSPGTASTDTQYFGPGTRLTVL.

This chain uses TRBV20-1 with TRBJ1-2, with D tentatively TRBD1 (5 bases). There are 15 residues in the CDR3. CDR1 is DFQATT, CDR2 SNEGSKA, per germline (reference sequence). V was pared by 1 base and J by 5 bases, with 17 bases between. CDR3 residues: CSARVHPGADYGYTF. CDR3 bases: TGCAGTGCTAGAGTTCACCCCGGGGCCGATTATGGCTACACCTTC.

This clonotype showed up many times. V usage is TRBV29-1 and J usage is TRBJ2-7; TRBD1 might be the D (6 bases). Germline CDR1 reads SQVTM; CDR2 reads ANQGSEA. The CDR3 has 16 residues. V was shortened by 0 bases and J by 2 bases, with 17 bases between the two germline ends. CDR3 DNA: TGCAGCGTTGAAGACCTTAACCGGGACAAACCCTACGAGCAGTACGTC. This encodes CSVEDLNRDKPYEQYV.

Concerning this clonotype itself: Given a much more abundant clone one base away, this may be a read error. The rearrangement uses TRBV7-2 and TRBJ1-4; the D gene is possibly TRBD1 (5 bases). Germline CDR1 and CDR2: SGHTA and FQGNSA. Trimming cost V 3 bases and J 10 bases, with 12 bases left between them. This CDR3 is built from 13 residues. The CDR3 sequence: CASSFVVGAKLFF. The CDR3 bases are TGTGCCAGCAGCTTTGTCGTAGGGGCAAAACTGTTTTTT.

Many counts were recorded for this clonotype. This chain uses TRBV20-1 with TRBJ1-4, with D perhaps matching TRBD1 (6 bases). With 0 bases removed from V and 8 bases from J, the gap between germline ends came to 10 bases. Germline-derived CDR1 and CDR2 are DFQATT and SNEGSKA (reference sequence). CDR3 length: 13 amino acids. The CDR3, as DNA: TGCAGTGCTAGAGATTCGGGGACAGAAAAACTGTTTTTT. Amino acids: CSARDSGTEKLFF.

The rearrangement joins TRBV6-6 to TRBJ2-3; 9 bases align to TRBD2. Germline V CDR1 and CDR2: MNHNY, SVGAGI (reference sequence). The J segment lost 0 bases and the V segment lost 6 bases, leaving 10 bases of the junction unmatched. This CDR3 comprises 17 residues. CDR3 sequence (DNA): TGTGCCAGCAGGACCGGGACTAGCAGGGTCAGCACAGATACGCAGTATTTT. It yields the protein CASRTGTSRVSTDTQYF.

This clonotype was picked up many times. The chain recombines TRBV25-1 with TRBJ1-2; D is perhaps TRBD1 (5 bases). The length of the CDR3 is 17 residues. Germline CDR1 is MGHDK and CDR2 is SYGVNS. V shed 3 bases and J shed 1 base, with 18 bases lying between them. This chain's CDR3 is CASSDPRTGSFNYGYTF. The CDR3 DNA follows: TGTGCCAGCAGTGACCCGAGAACAGGTTCCTTTAACTATGGCTACACCTTC.